This is a list of T cell receptor beta chains from one sample in a study of CD8+CD57+ T cells in acquired aplastic anemia. TCRdb ran MiXCR on the reads and lists one entry per CDR3 protein. The sample contains a few hundred thousand distinct CDR3 sequences, roughly 34% of which appear only once. Sequencing was performed on sorted CD4+, CD8+, or CD8+CD57+ T cells (not recorded which) from PBMCs. The receptors originated from a human donor with aplastic anemia. Each CDR3 is given with its conserved first and last residue. A D gene is named only where the DNA matches it firmly. Only part of the rows carry a size: once, few, many, or a class if the clone is expanded.

many | TRBJ1-6 | TRBV19 | NA | CASSQGSNSPLHF | TGTGCCAGTAGTCAGGGAAGTAATTCACCCCTCCACTTT
NA | TRBJ2-6 | TRBV19 | NA | CASSLGLTNSGANVLTF | TGTGCCAGTAGTTTGGGACTCACCAACTCTGGGGCCAACGTCCTGACTTTC
NA | TRBJ1-1 | TRBV7-6 | NA | CASSSGGTMNTEAFF | TGTGCCAGCAGCTCGGGGGGGACCATGAACACTGAAGCTTTCTTT
many | TRBJ2-2 | TRBV10-1 | NA | CASSDEGAGELFF | TGCGCCAGCAGTGATGAAGGAGCCGGGGAGCTGTTTTTT
NA | TRBJ2-7 | TRBV20-1 | TRBD1 | CSASSRTRGQVGSYEQYF | TGCAGTGCCAGCAGCAGAACCCGAGGACAGGTTGGGTCCTACGAGCAGTACTTC
many | TRBJ1-1 | TRBV24-1 | TRBD1 | CATRPRGEGAHTEAFF | TGTGCCACCAGACCACGGGGGGAGGGGGCGCACACTGAAGCTTTCTTT
many | TRBJ1-5 | TRBV7-9 | NA | CASSLGVYQPQHF | TGTGCCAGCAGCTTAGGGGTCTATCAGCCCCAGCATTTT
many | TRBJ2-1 | TRBV6-1 | TRBD2 | CASRPRGISNEQFF | TGTGCCAGCAGACCGCGGGGGATCAGCAATGAGCAGTTCTTC
many | TRBJ2-1 | TRBV2 | NA | CASSGGGSEQFF | TGTGCCAGCAGTGGGGGCGGCAGCGAGCAGTTCTTC
few | TRBJ1-5 | TRBV6-1 | TRBD1 | CASSDTGGVQPQHF | TGTGCCAGCAGTGATACAGGGGGCGTCCAGCCCCAGCATTTT
NA | TRBJ2-3 | TRBV9 | TRBD2 | CASSVSGTSSTDTQYF | TGTGCCAGCAGCGTTTCCGGGACTAGCTCGACAGATACGCAGTATTTT
many | TRBJ2-7 | TRBV14 | NA | CASSGRGQYEQYF | TGTGCCAGCAGCGGCAGGGGACAATACGAGCAGTACTTC
many | TRBJ1-4 | TRBV7-9 | NA | CASGSDRGKLFF | TGTGCCAGCGGAAGTGACAGAGGAAAACTGTTTTTT
NA | TRBJ1-5 | TRBV15 | TRBD1 | CATSRGGTGGQPQHF | TGTGCCACCAGCAGAGGGGGGACAGGGGGACAGCCCCAGCATTTT
many | TRBJ2-1 | TRBV24-1 | NA | CATSDPVSDNEQFF | TGTGCCACCAGTGATCCGGTCTCTGACAATGAGCAGTTCTTC
NA | TRBJ1-2 | TRBV24-1 | TRBD1 | CATSDFFGVMGQGAGYGHTF | TGTGCCACCAGTGATTTCTTTGGCGTTATGGGACAGGGGGCTGGCTATGGCCACACCTTC
few | TRBJ2-6 | TRBV11-2 | TRBD2 | CASSLDGGLFSGANVLTF | TGTGCCAGCAGCTTAGATGGGGGACTATTCTCTGGGGCCAACGTCCTGACTTTC
many | TRBJ2-7 | TRBV20-1 | NA | CSARDPVFEQYF | TGCAGTGCTAGAGATCCCGTCTTCGAGCAGTACTTC
few | TRBJ1-6 | TRBV18 | NA | CASSPVADNNSPLHF | TGTGCCAGCTCACCAGTGGCAGATAATAATTCACCCCTCCACTTT
NA | TRBJ2-7 | TRBV6-5 | NA | CASSYMGGVSYEQYF | TGTGCCAGCAGTTACATGGGAGGAGTCTCCTACGAGCAGTACTTC
many | TRBJ2-4 | TRBV11-2 | TRBD1 | CASSLDGTGLNIQYF | TGTGCCAGCAGCTTAGATGGGACAGGGTTGAACATTCAGTACTTC
many | TRBJ2-5 | TRBV20-1 | TRBD2 | CSARTSGETQYF | TGCAGTGCTAGGACTAGCGGGGAGACCCAGTACTTC
few | TRBJ1-1 | TRBV24-1 | TRBD1 | CATSDPPPVAGGRMNTEAFF | TGTGCCACCAGTGATCCCCCACCGGTGGCAGGGGGCCGTATGAACACTGAAGCTTTCTTT
many | TRBJ1-2 | TRBV20-1 | NA | CSARATVGKAGYTF | TGCAGTGCTAGAGCTACAGTGGGGAAAGCTGGCTACACCTTC
many | TRBJ2-7 | TRBV5-1 | NA | CASSLGWEYYEQYF | TGCGCCAGCAGCTTGGGGTGGGAGTACTACGAGCAGTACTTC
NA | TRBJ1-2 | TRBV7-9 | TRBD1 | CASSSDRVGYGYTF | TGTGCCAGCAGCTCCGACAGGGTTGGCTATGGCTACACCTTC
NA | TRBJ2-7 | TRBV2 | TRBD1 | CASSEQGAREQYF | TGTGCCAGCAGTGAACAGGGGGCGAGGGAGCAGTACTTC
few | TRBJ2-7 | TRBV12-3/TRBV12-4 | NA | CASSPTGDAYEQYF | TGTGCCAGCAGTCCGACCGGGGATGCCTACGAGCAGTACTTC
many | TRBJ2-3 | TRBV2 | NA | CASSEARITDTQYF | TGTGCCAGCAGTGAAGCAAGGATCACAGATACGCAGTATTTT
few | TRBJ2-5 | TRBV7-9 | TRBD1 | CASSFGDRGGETQYF | TGTGCCAGCAGCTTCGGGGACAGGGGCGGGGAGACCCAGTACTTC
few | TRBJ2-2 | TRBV10-3 | TRBD1 | CASLTGINTGELFF | TGTGCCAGCCTGACAGGGATTAACACCGGGGAGCTGTTTTTT
NA | TRBJ2-3 | TRBV18 | NA | CASSPPERFTQYF | TGTGCCAGCTCACCACCGGAGAGGTTCACGCAGTATTTT
NA | TRBJ1-6 | TRBV5-6 | NA | CASSFNRLPGSPLHF | TGTGCCAGCAGCTTCAACCGGCTTCCGGGCTCACCCCTCCACTTT
few | TRBJ2-3 | TRBV20-1 | NA | CSARPTTGGLTDTQYF | TGCAGTGCTAGGCCGACAACGGGGGGCCTCACAGATACGCAGTATTTT
few | TRBJ1-2 | TRBV12-5 | NA | CASGLGYGYTF | TGTGCTAGTGGTTTAGGCTATGGCTACACCTTC
many | TRBJ1-2 | TRBV10-3 | NA | CAISEESVYGYTF | TGTGCCATCAGTGAGGAAAGCGTTTATGGCTACACCTTC
few | TRBJ2-1 | TRBV7-9 | NA | CASSFLEAEQFF | TGTGCCAGCAGCTTTTTAGAAGCTGAGCAGTTCTTC
many | TRBJ2-7 | TRBV7-6 | NA | CASSLVYGSHEQYF | TGTGCCAGCAGCTTAGTTTACGGTTCCCACGAGCAGTACTTC
NA | TRBJ1-2 | TRBV25-1 | NA | CASSGIGGIPGYTF | TGTGCCAGCAGTGGAATTGGGGGGATCCCTGGCTACACCTTC
NA | TRBJ1-1 | TRBV11-2 | NA | CASSLDGGNRRAFF | TGTGCCAGCAGCTTAGACGGCGGGAATCGTCGGGCTTTCTTT
NA | TRBJ1-1 | TRBV2 | TRBD1 | CASSPLTRQGGAEAFF | TGTGCCAGCAGTCCGTTGACTAGACAGGGGGGAGCTGAAGCTTTCTTT
many | TRBJ1-2 | TRBV2 | NA | CASAKVKADVGLYGYTF | TGTGCCAGCGCTAAAGTCAAGGCCGACGTAGGCCTTTATGGCTACACCTTC
few | TRBJ2-2 | TRBV14 | NA | CASSQVLAGELFF | TGTGCCAGCAGCCAGGTATTAGCCGGGGAGCTGTTTTTT
NA | TRBJ2-7 | TRBV15 | NA | CATSSLMAGVLYEQYF | TGTGCCACCAGCAGTTTAATGGCAGGGGTCCTCTACGAGCAGTACTTC
many | TRBJ1-2 | TRBV20-1 | TRBD1 | CSVGQTSYTF | TGCAGCGTGGGACAGACAAGCTACACCTTC
few | TRBJ2-5 | TRBV7-9 | TRBD1 | CASGDSQYQETQYF | TGTGCCAGCGGGGACAGCCAGTATCAAGAGACCCAGTACTTC
NA | TRBJ2-5 | TRBV7-6 | TRBD1 | CASSFNRGQETQYF | TGTGCCAGCAGCTTTAACAGGGGGCAAGAGACCCAGTACTTC
few | TRBJ1-2 | TRBV29-1 | TRBD1 | CSVGQGDAGYTF | TGCAGCGTGGGACAGGGGGATGCTGGCTACACCTTC
NA | TRBJ2-7 | TRBV20-1 | TRBD2 | CSARDWVSLAGIYEQYF | TGCAGTGCTAGAGATTGGGTTTCCCTAGCGGGGATCTACGAGCAGTACTTC